The 27 T cell receptor beta chains below were found in one sample sequenced in a study of PD-L1 blockade in urothelial cancer. As to time point: pretreatment peripheral blood. Clones were sequenced by immunoSEQ multiplex PCR, and TCRdb holds only the in-frame ones, with some missing. The sample carries under 95,000 clones, about 83% recorded once. This material consisted of PBMCs, taken around atezolizumab (anti-PD-L1) treatment. Receptor source: a woman in her 70s with urothelial cancer.

The J gene is TRBJ2-1, the V gene TRBV19, with 8 bases aligning to TRBD2. Germline assignment: CDR1 LNHDA and CDR2 SQIVND (reference sequence). V trimming: 2 bases; J trimming: 3 bases; junction bases outside the gene matches: 9. The CDR3 consists of 17 residues. The CDR3 spells CASSISTGGPYYNEQFF. CDR3 sequence (DNA): TGTGCCAGTAGTATATCAACGGGAGGGCCCTACTACAATGAGCAGTTCTTC. The whole variable domain, remainder taken from reference TRBV19 and TRBJ2-1, is DGGITQSPKYLFRKEGQNVTLSCEQNLNHDAMYWYRQDPGQGLRLIYYSQIVNDFQKGDIAEGYSVSREKKESFPLTVTSAQKNPTAFYLCASSISTGGPYYNEQFFGPGTRLTVL.

By share, this clone counts as medium-sized (0.01 to 0.1%). The gene calls are TRBV7-2 and TRBJ1-5; the D is unclear. Germline CDR1 SGHTA, CDR2 FQGNSA. V was cut by 2 bases and J by 2 bases, with 7 bases left in between. This CDR3 is built from 14 residues. In DNA form, the CDR3 reads TGTGCCAGCAGCTTATATTCGGGCAATCAGCCCCAGCATTTT. As protein: CASSLYSGNQPQHF.

The CDR3 loop is CASRRRRQERSGANVLTF. The DNA for the CDR3 is TGTGCCAGCAGGAGACGAAGACAGGAGAGGTCTGGGGCCAACGTCCTGACTTTC. The chain has TRBV5-8 and TRBJ2-6, with D maybe TRBD1 (6 bases). The CDR3 extends over 18 amino acids. Germline loops: CDR1 SGHTS, CDR2 YDEGEE. The V end was cut by 5 bases, the J end by 1 base, with 19 bases between.

This clone has only a few counts. The chain employs TRBV6-5 and TRBJ1-6; tentatively, D is TRBD1 (5 bases). Germline V lookup: CDR1 MNHEY, CDR2 SVGAGI. This CDR3 has 14 residues. With 5 bases removed from V and 7 bases from J, the gap between germline ends came to 12 bases. CDR3 amino acids: CASSPGYRNSPLHF. The CDR3, as DNA: TGTGCCAGCAGTCCAGGGTATCGGAATTCACCCCTCCACTTT.

The V and J genes are TRBV9 and TRBJ1-3, with 7 bases aligning to TRBD1. Per germline, CDR1 SGDLS and CDR2 YYNGEE. Trimming took 0 bases from V and 7 from J; bases not matched to a gene: 4. The CDR3 covers 14 residues. The CDR3 DNA reads TGTGCCAGCAGCGTAGAAGGGACAGCGAACACCATATATTTT. Its protein product is CASSVEGTANTIYF.

Turning to this clone: The same CDR3 can be traced to other DNA sequences in this sample. CDR3 region: CASNQDGGPYGYTF. DNA for the CDR3: TGTGCCAGTAATCAGGACGGGGGGCCCTATGGCTACACCTTC. The chain has TRBV9 and TRBJ1-2, with D possibly being TRBD1 (6 bases). The CDR3 runs to 14 residues. CDR1 is SGDLS and CDR2 is YYNGEE in the germline V gene. The V end lost 8 bases, the J end lost 4 bases, and 18 bases lay between the germline ends.

This clone showed up just once. The J gene is TRBJ2-2, the V gene TRBV7-9, with TRBD2 as a possible D gene (7 bases). Germline CDR1 SEHNR, CDR2 FQNEAQ (reference sequence). CDR3 size: 16 residues. Trimming left V 5 bases short and J 0 bases short, with 13 bases between. The CDR3 nucleotides are TGTGCCAGCAGCGAACCGGGGGGCCCGAACACCGGGGAGCTGTTTTTT. Its translation is CASSEPGGPNTGELFF.

The V and J genes are TRBV11-2 and TRBJ2-5, with 10 positions matching TRBD2. Unmatched junction bases numbered 9, after V lost 4 bases and J lost 4 bases. Per germline, CDR1 SGHAT and CDR2 FQNNGV. The CDR3 has 16 residues. As DNA, the CDR3 is TGTGCCAGCAGCTCAAAGATAGCGGGAGGCGGAGAGACCCAGTACTTC. The encoded protein is CASSSKIAGGGETQYF. The entire variable domain, with the rest obtained from reference TRBV11-2 and TRBJ2-5, is as follows: EAGVAQSPRYKIIEKRQSVAFWCNPISGHATLYWYQQILGQGPKLLIQFQNNGVVDDSQLPKDRFSAERLKGVDSTLKIQPAKLEDSAVYLCASSSKIAGGGETQYFGPGTRLLVL.

The genes are TRBV5-1 and TRBJ2-1, with TRBD1 matching over 7 bases. After removal of 0 bases from V and 7 bases from J, the junction contained 7 bases not matched to a gene. The CDR3 covers 15 residues. Per the germline V gene, CDR1 is SGHRS and CDR2 is YFSETQ. CDR3 protein: CASSLAPGGLNEQFF. The CDR3 DNA sequence: TGCGCCAGCAGCTTGGCGCCAGGGGGTTTGAATGAGCAGTTCTTC.

This clone is a singleton in its sample. The chain is built from TRBV7-9 and TRBJ1-2; 10 bases are shared with TRBD1. The CDR3 is 14 amino acids. The V segment lost 5 bases and the J segment 6 bases; nucleotides outside the gene matches: 6. Germline assignment: CDR1 SEHNR and CDR2 FQNEAQ (reference sequence). Written as DNA, the CDR3 is TGTGCCAGCAGCGCGGGACAGGGGAGGCATGGCTACACCTTC. This codes for CASSAGQGRHGYTF.

To note about this clone: The same CDR3 is also encoded by other DNA sequences in this sample. The chain couples TRBV5-1 to TRBJ1-2, with 7 bases aligning to TRBD1. There are 14 residues in the CDR3. Looked up from germline, CDR1 is SGHRS and CDR2 is YFSETQ. Trimming at V came to 0 bases and at J to 4 bases, leaving 3 bases not matched to a gene. The DNA for the CDR3 is TGCGCCAGCAGCTTGGGACAGGGAGGCTATGGCTACACCTTC. Encoded protein: CASSLGQGGYGYTF.

This chain connects TRBV5-6 to TRBJ2-2, with 7 bases that match TRBD2. The length of the CDR3 is 15 residues. V gave up 2 bases and J gave up 4 bases; unmatched junction bases: 5. CDR1 SGHDT and CDR2 YYEEEE come from the germline V gene. The DNA of the CDR3 is TGTGCCAGCAGCTTTGGGGGGGGACCCACCGGGGAGCTGTTTTTT. Its protein is CASSFGGGPTGELFF.

This chain links TRBV7-2 with TRBJ2-3, with 14 nucleotides matching TRBD2. The V segment lost 5 bases and the J segment 5 bases; nucleotides outside the gene matches: 6. Per the germline V gene, CDR1 is SGHTA and CDR2 is FQGNSA. This CDR3 contains 16 residues. The CDR3 protein is CASSARLAGGQDTQYF. Written as DNA, the CDR3 is TGTGCCAGCAGCGCCCGACTAGCGGGGGGGCAAGATACGCAGTATTTT.

This chain joins TRBV11-3 and TRBJ2-1; D is perhaps TRBD2 (7 bases). Germline V lookup: CDR1 SGHNT, CDR2 YENEEA. The CDR3 extends over 17 amino acids. V was pared by 4 bases and J by 5 bases, with 21 bases between. CDR3 in DNA: TGTGCCAGCAGCTCGAGGGGGGGGGAACTTTTTAACAATGAGCAGTTCTTC. Its protein product is CASSSRGGELFNNEQFF.

V usage is TRBV5-1 and J usage is TRBJ1-5; TRBD1 agrees at 8 bases. The CDR3 is 16 amino acids. The V and J ends lost 0 bases and 4 bases, in that order; junction bases with no gene match: 6. Germline V gene sequence: CDR1 SGHRS, CDR2 YFSETQ. The CDR3 reads CASSLGTGTENQPQHF. As DNA, the CDR3 is TGCGCCAGCAGCTTGGGGACAGGGACAGAGAATCAGCCCCAGCATTTT. Looking up the rest from reference TRBV5-1 and TRBJ1-5 gives the full variable domain: KAGVTQTPRYLIKTRGQQVTLSCSPISGHRSVSWYQQTPGQGLQFLFEYFSETQRNKGNFPGRFSGRQFSNSRSEMNVSTLELGDSALYLCASSLGTGTENQPQHFGDGTRLSIL.

The genes are TRBV5-3 and TRBJ2-7, with 7 bases that match TRBD1. TRBV5-3 is an ORF; its function is uncertain. The CDR3 runs to 13 residues. Trimming removed 2 bases from V and 5 bases from J; junction bases left unmatched: 4. CDR3 loop: CARSLGTDHEQYF. CDR3 in DNA: TGTGCCAGAAGCTTAGGGACAGACCACGAGCAGTACTTC.

The J gene is TRBJ2-5, the V gene TRBV5-6; the D gene is possibly TRBD1 (5 bases). The germline CDR1 and CDR2 sequences are SGHDT and YYEEEE. Deletions cut 4 bases from V and 4 bases from J, with 17 bases between. CDR3 size: 15 residues. In DNA, the CDR3 is TGTGCCAGCAGCATGACAGCCTCGTGGGGAGAGACCCAGTACTTC. It translates to CASSMTASWGETQYF.

The V and J genes are TRBV11-2 and TRBJ1-2, with D perhaps TRBD1 (5 bases). This CDR3 contains 12 residues. Germline V lookup: CDR1 SGHAT, CDR2 FQNNGV. V lost 5 bases and J lost 5, with 9 bases in between. In DNA, the CDR3 is TGTGCCAGCAGCGAAGACAGTTATGGCTACACCTTC. Its translation: CASSEDSYGYTF.

A few counts support this clone. The chain is built from TRBV28 and TRBJ1-1; D call uncertain. CDR3 size: 12 residues. The germline V gene has CDR1 MDHEN and CDR2 SYDVKM. V lost 3 bases to trimming and J lost 10 bases, with 12 bases between them. In nucleotides, the CDR3 is TGTGCCAGCAGTTTTTCCCTCCGCGGAGCTTTCTTT. Translated: CASSFSLRGAFF. The variable domain in full, with the rest retrieved from reference TRBV28 and TRBJ1-1, is DVKVTQSSRYLVKRTGEKVFLECVQDMDHENMFWYRQDPGLGLRLIYFSYDVKMKEKGDIPEGYSVSREKKERFSLILESASTNQTSMYLCASSFSLRGAFFGQGTRLTVV.

Here the CDR3 DNA reads TGTGCCAGCAGCCACAGGGGTCGCCCCTACAATGAGCAGTTCTTC. Protein: CASSHRGRPYNEQFF. The chain recombines TRBV7-2 with TRBJ2-1, with 7 bases fitting TRBD1. V shed 5 bases and J 2 bases; nucleotides not matched to a gene: 6. Germline V lookup: CDR1 SGHTA, CDR2 FQGNSA. The CDR3 length is 15 residues.

CDR3 nucleotides: TGTGCCAGCAGCCCGCTGGGGCCCTCCTACAATGAGCAGTTCTTC. Its protein product is CASSPLGPSYNEQFF. The J gene is TRBJ2-1, the V gene TRBV13; a weak D match, TRBD1 (5 bases). Germline V gene data show CDR1 as PRHDT and CDR2 as FYEKMQ (reference sequence). Between the trimmed V and J ends, which lost 5 bases and 0 bases, there was a span of 11 bases. This CDR3 comprises 15 residues.

This clone was counted a single time. This chain joins TRBV10-1 and TRBJ2-3; D remains ambiguous. Per the germline V gene, CDR1 is WNHNN and CDR2 is SYGVQD (reference sequence). The CDR3 has 14 amino acids. V was cut by 5 bases and J by 8 bases, with 17 bases left in between. CDR3 coding DNA: TGCGCCAGCAGTAAAGGAGCGCCGGTTGCTACGCAGTATTTT. It translates to CASSKGAPVATQYF.

V and J are TRBV11-2 and TRBJ1-2; no clear D. The CDR3 sequence is 18 residues long. V was pared by 5 bases and J by 0 bases, with 22 bases between. The germline gives CDR1 SGHAT, CDR2 FQNNGV. CDR3: CASSPLGQGSKANYGYTF. CDR3 DNA sequence: TGTGCCAGCAGCCCCCTGGGCCAAGGCTCTAAAGCTAACTATGGCTACACCTTC.

The rearrangement uses TRBV25-1 and TRBJ2-1, with D tentatively TRBD1 (6 bases). Germline V gene data show CDR1 as MGHDK and CDR2 as SYGVNS. The CDR3 contains 11 residues. Trimming took 6 bases from V and 9 from J, leaving 9 bases between them. Here the CDR3 DNA reads TGTGCCAGCAGCAGAGGGGGTGAGCAGTTCTTC. Its translation is CASSRGGEQFF.

This chain uses TRBV2 with TRBJ1-1; 8 nucleotides agree with TRBD1. There are 13 residues in the CDR3. Per germline, CDR1 SNHLY and CDR2 FYNNEI. The J segment lost 6 bases and the V segment lost 6 bases, leaving 6 bases of the junction unmatched. In DNA, the CDR3 is TGTGCCAGCAGGGATGACAGGGGATCTGAAGCTTTCTTT. It codes for CASRDDRGSEAFF.

The V and J genes are TRBV5-1 and TRBJ2-1, with TRBD2 matching 9 bases. With V trimmed by 1 base and J by 4 bases, 6 bases remained unmatched. Germline-derived CDR1 and CDR2 are SGHRS and YFSETQ. The CDR3 length is 16 residues. Here the CDR3 reads CASSLPGAGGYNEQFF. The DNA for the CDR3 is TGCGCCAGCAGCTTGCCCGGAGCGGGGGGATACAATGAGCAGTTCTTC. The full variable domain, with the rest looked up from reference TRBV5-1 and TRBJ2-1, is KAGVTQTPRYLIKTRGQQVTLSCSPISGHRSVSWYQQTPGQGLQFLFEYFSETQRNKGNFPGRFSGRQFSNSRSEMNVSTLELGDSALYLCASSLPGAGGYNEQFFGPGTRLTVL.

V gene TRBV19 combines with J gene TRBJ2-1, with 8 bases lining up with TRBD2. Trimming removed 10 bases from V and 5 bases from J; junction bases left unmatched: 10. Germline values: CDR1 LNHDA, CDR2 SQIVND (reference sequence). This CDR3 spans 14 amino acids. The CDR3 sequence is CATLRTSSDNEQFF. The DNA of the CDR3 is TGTGCCACCCTAAGGACTAGCAGCGACAATGAGCAGTTCTTC.